These 10 T cell receptor beta chains originate from one sample sequenced in a study of PD-L1 blockade in urothelial cancer. This table comes from immunoSEQ multiplex PCR, and its TCRdb copy is limited to in-frame clones, with some not included. Of 60,000 to 85,000 clones listed, approximately 90% are singletons. The sample was PBMCs, taken around atezolizumab (anti-PD-L1) treatment. The receptors originated from a woman aged 70-85 years with urothelial cancer.

This clone was picked up a small number of times. The chain is built from TRBV5-6 and TRBJ2-7; a weak D match, TRBD2 (6 bases). Germline V lookup: CDR1 SGHDT, CDR2 YYEEEE. This CDR3 contains 14 residues. Trimming pared 4 bases from V and 3 bases from J, leaving 14 bases between. The CDR3 DNA reads TGTGCCAGCAGCGGTTGGGAGGCGGTCTACGAGCAGTACTTC. It codes for CASSGWEAVYEQYF.

In this sample, this clone turned up once. The genes are TRBV19 and TRBJ2-5; D not resolved. From germline, CDR1 is LNHDA and CDR2 SQIVND (reference sequence). V was clipped by 5 bases and J by 4 bases, with 11 bases between them. The CDR3 runs to 13 residues. The CDR3 region is CASSARHGETQYF. The CDR3 nucleotides are TGTGCCAGTAGTGCCCGACACGGAGAGACCCAGTACTTC. Variable domain in full (rest from reference TRBV19 and TRBJ2-5): DGGITQSPKYLFRKEGQNVTLSCEQNLNHDAMYWYRQDPGQGLRLIYYSQIVNDFQKGDIAEGYSVSREKKESFPLTVTSAQKNPTAFYLCASSARHGETQYFGPGTRLLVL.

CDR3 sequence (DNA): TGTGCCACCAGCGGTGGACAGGGGTTAGGAAACACCATATATTTT. Amino acids: CATSGGQGLGNTIYF. The chain joins TRBV15 to TRBJ1-3, with 9 positions matching TRBD1. V was clipped by 5 bases and J by 4 bases; unmatched bases: 6. The CDR3 loop spans 15 amino acids. Germline CDR1 reads LNHNV; CDR2 reads YYDKDF (reference sequence).

CDR3 residues: CASSLTGTGTEAFF. CDR3 DNA: TGTGCCAGCAGCTTGACCGGGACAGGGACTGAAGCTTTCTTT. This chain uses TRBV11-2 with TRBJ1-1, with TRBD1 matching over 9 bases. CDR3 size: 14 residues. Germline CDR1 is SGHAT and CDR2 is FQNNGV. Germline trimming cut 3 bases from V and 5 bases from J; bases unmatched to any gene: 4.

The chain carries TRBV27 and TRBJ2-3; D might be TRBD2 (5 bases). Germline-derived CDR1 and CDR2 are MNHEY and SMNVEV (reference sequence). V dropped 2 bases and J dropped 1 base, with 10 bases sitting between them. This CDR3 is 15 amino acids long. The CDR3 region has the DNA TGTGCCAGCAGTTTAGGCGGGCTCGGCACAGATACGCAGTATTTT. Translating gives CASSLGGLGTDTQYF.

The J gene is TRBJ2-7, the V gene TRBV27; TRBD1 agrees at 10 bases. The CDR3 covers 16 residues. Germline assignment: CDR1 MNHEY and CDR2 SMNVEV (reference sequence). V dropped 5 bases and J dropped 0; count of bases not matched to a gene: 7. The CDR3 is CASSPGTGESSYEQYF. CDR3 coding DNA: TGTGCCAGCAGTCCAGGGACAGGGGAAAGCTCCTACGAGCAGTACTTC.

The J gene is TRBJ1-5, the V gene TRBV29-1; TRBD1 aligns across 11 bases. The germline gives CDR1 SQVTM, CDR2 ANQGSEA. The ends lost 5 bases at V and 2 bases at J; junction bases unmatched: 5. This CDR3 spans 15 amino acids. CDR3 loop: CSVIGTGGRNQPQHF. In nucleotides, the CDR3 is TGCAGCGTTATAGGGACAGGGGGACGCAATCAGCCCCAGCATTTT.

The chain carries TRBV27 and TRBJ2-3; D ambiguous. The CDR3 length is 13 residues. CDR1 and CDR2 (germline): MNHEY, SMNVEV (reference sequence). Trimming left V 5 bases short and J 2 bases short, with 8 bases between. The CDR3: CASSLTHTDTQYF. In DNA, the CDR3 is TGTGCCAGCAGTCTCACTCACACAGATACGCAGTATTTT.

The table lists this clone with a few counts. The rearrangement links TRBV2 to TRBJ2-7; D might be TRBD1 (6 bases). Germline CDR1 and CDR2: SNHLY and FYNNEI. CDR3 length equals 15 residues. V was trimmed by 2 bases and J by 6 bases, leaving 17 bases between them. The CDR3 here is CASSEQQGSLGEQYF. The DNA of the CDR3 is TGTGCCAGCAGTGAACAACAGGGCTCGCTGGGCGAGCAGTACTTC.

V usage is TRBV7-7 and J usage is TRBJ2-7; tentatively, D is TRBD2 (6 bases). The CDR3 sequence is 14 residues long. In germline, CDR1 is SSHAT, CDR2 FNYEAQ (reference sequence). V lost 0 bases, J lost 2 bases, and 8 bases lay in between. The chain's CDR3 is CASSLAEGPYEQYF. Here the CDR3 DNA reads TGTGCCAGCAGCTTAGCGGAGGGACCCTACGAGCAGTACTTC.